This T cell receptor (beta chain) emerged from a study of T cells after posttransplantation cyclophosphamide. Regarding the study as a whole: Tissue-infiltrating T cells from skin or gut overlapped little with blood T cells. Donor CD8+ memory clones often dominated recipient blood repertoires at later times.

Notes on this clone: Its antigen is unknown.

Sampled 1 year posttransplant, controls received myeloablative marrow transplants, methotrexate and a calcineurin inhibitor. Clones were sequenced by immunoSEQ multiplex PCR, and TCRdb holds only the in-frame ones, with some missing. Of 12,000 or so clones listed, about 80% are singletons. Trimming took 3 bases from V and 8 from J; bases not matched to a gene: 11. Germline CDR1 reads KGHSH; CDR2 reads LQKENI. The CDR3 has 16 residues. This receptor was taken from a young adult male patient who received an allogeneic stem cell transplant from an unrelated donor, was CMV-positive, and had acute GVHD only. Some T cells here may be from the graft donor. This specimen was PBMCs, taken about 380 days after allogeneic stem cell transplant with calcineurin inhibitor and methotrexate. This rearrangement joins TRBV18 to TRBJ2-1; 9 nucleotides match TRBD2. The CDR3 sequence: CASSPGAGGITYEQFF. CDR3 coding DNA: TGTGCCAGCTCACCTGGCGCGGGAGGGATAACGTATGAGCAGTTCTTC.